This TCR beta chain derives from a study of regulatory T cells in long-lasting Graves disease. Study outcomes and limitations: TRBV28, TRBJ1-2 and TRBJ2-5 were favored in persistent disease. Lower TCR diversity was seen in persistent Graves' patients than in newly diagnosed ones. Study of thyroid tissue was not done, with only peripheral blood studied.

Time point specified: newly diagnosed GD, antithyroid drugs for less than 3 months. After RNA was extracted from PBMCs, the TCR library was made from it. Germline V gene lookup returns CDR1 SGHKS and CDR2 YYEKEE (reference sequence). V trimming: 3 bases; J trimming: 4 bases; junction bases outside the gene matches: 8. The CDR3 spans 16 residues. Construction of the TCR beta libraries employed iRepertoire HTBI primers in conjunction with Arm-PCR of CDR3 regions. Study processing details: Looking across samples, the authors found some 60 TRBV and some 13 TRBJ segments. TCRdb redid the calling of the multiplex PCR reads with MiXCR, one entry per CDR3 protein. The V and J calls reflect TCRdb's pipeline rather than the authors' work. The sample carries fewer than 350,000 distinct CDR3 sequences, approximately 20% recorded once. As concerns this clonotype: Its antigen remains unidentified.

The sequences come from peripheral blood mononuclear cells (PBMCs), collected at new diagnosis, from a patient treated with antithyroid drugs. This receptor was obtained from a female donor with Graves disease. The rearrangement links TRBV5-5 to TRBJ2-2; TRBD2 matches 8 bases. CDR3 coding DNA: TGTGCCAGCAGCTACCAACCTAGCGGGCCCACCGGGGAGCTGTTTTTT. It translates to CASSYQPSGPTGELFF. The variable domain in full, with the rest retrieved from reference TRBV5-5 and TRBJ2-2, is DAGVTQSPTHLIKTRGQQVTLRCSPISGHKSVSWYQQVLGQGPQFIFQYYEKEERGRGNFPDRFSARQFPNYSSELNVNALLLGDSALYLCASSYQPSGPTGELFFGEGSRLTVL.